This T cell receptor beta chain stems from a study of blood T cell repertoires in COVID-19. About the study: Material from acute and convalescent COVID-19 was sourced from the United States, Italy and Spain. Sample material is recorded as cDNA or gDNA derived from T cells, B-cell-depleted T cells, or PBMCs.

The trim removed 3 bases at V and 4 bases at J, leaving 12 bases unmatched. The CDR3 extends over 17 amino acids. Germline loops: CDR1 SNHLY, CDR2 FYNNEI. As processed by the authors: Amplifying reference gene primers gave estimates of nucleated cell counts. Only in-frame clones appear in the TCRdb table, and some are missing; sequencing was by immunoSEQ multiplex PCR. V and J calls and clone size come straight from that table; D and trimming were deduced from the DNA. The table shows about 190,000 clones, with around 79% occurring only once. This clone was recorded only once. Sample: peripheral blood. The origin of this receptor is a man in his fifties who had recovered from COVID-19. The rearrangement joins TRBV2 to TRBJ1-5; 7 positions agree with TRBD1. The CDR3 DNA reads as TGTGCCAGCAGTGACACTTACGGACAGGTACGGAATCAGCCCCAGCATTTT. Amino acids: CASSDTYGQVRNQPQHF.